This TCR beta chain was identified in a study of identical twins. TCRdb independently ran MiXCR on the 5' RACE reads; one entry per CDR3 protein. The table records some 240,000 distinct CDR3 sequences, about 8% of them present only once. This clonotype was seen ten or more times. A junction end diverges from the germline sequence, so it may reflect a read error. The germline V gene encodes CDR1 SSHAT and CDR2 FNYEAQ (reference sequence). This CDR3 comprises 15 residues. The sample was also reused in another study, on yellow fever vaccine responses in identical twins.

The chain combines TRBV7-7 with TRBJ2-1, with 10 bases aligning to TRBD2. This receptor was identified in a woman aged 18-30 years in good health. The source material was CD8+ T cells sorted from blood. For the CDR3, the DNA is TGTGCTAGCAGCTTAGGAGCGGGGGGGCATAATGAGCAGTTCTTC. This encodes CASSLGAGGHNEQFF.